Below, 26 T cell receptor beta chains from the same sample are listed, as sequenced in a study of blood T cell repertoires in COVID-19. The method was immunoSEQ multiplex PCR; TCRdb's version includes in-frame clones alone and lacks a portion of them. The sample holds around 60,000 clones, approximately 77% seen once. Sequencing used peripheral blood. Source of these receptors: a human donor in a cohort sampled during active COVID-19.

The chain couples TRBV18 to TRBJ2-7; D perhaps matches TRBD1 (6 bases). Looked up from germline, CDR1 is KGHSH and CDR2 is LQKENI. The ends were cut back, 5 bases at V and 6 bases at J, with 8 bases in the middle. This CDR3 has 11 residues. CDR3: CASSDRREQYF. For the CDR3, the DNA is TGTGCCAGCTCAGACAGGCGCGAGCAGTACTTC.

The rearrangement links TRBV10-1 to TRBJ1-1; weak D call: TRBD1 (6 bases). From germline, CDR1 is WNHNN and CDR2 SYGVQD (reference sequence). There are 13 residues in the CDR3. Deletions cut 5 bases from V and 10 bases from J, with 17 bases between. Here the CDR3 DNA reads TGCGCCAGCAGTATTGACAGGACGACCCGAGCTTTCTTT. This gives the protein CASSIDRTTRAFF.

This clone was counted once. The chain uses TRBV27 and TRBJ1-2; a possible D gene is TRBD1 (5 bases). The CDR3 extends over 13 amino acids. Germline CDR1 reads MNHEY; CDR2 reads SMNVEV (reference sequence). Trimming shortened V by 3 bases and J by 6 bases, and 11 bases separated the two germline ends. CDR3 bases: TGTGCCAGCAGTTTCGGCCAGGGCCATGGCTACACCTTC. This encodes CASSFGQGHGYTF.

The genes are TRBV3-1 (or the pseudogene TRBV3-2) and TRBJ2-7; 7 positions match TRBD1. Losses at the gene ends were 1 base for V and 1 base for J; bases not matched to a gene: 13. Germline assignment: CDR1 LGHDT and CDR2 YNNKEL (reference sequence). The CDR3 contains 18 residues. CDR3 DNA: TGTGCCAGCAGCCAAGTAGGTCCCCGACAGGGAAGGTCCTACGAGCAGTACTTC. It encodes CASSQVGPRQGRSYEQYF.

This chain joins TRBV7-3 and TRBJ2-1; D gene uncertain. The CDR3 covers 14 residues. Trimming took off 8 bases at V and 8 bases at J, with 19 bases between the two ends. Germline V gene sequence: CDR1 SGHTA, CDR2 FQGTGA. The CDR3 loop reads CASGRQAGSDEQFF. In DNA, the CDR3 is TGTGCCAGCGGAAGGCAGGCCGGATCGGATGAGCAGTTCTTC.

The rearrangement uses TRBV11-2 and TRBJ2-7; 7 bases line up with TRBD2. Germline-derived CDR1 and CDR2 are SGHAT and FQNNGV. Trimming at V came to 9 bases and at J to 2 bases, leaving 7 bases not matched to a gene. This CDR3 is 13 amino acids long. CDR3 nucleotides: TGTGCCAGTGCGGGAGTTCTTACCTACGAGCAGTACTTC. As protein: CASAGVLTYEQYF. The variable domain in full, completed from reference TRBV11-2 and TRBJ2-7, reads EAGVAQSPRYKIIEKRQSVAFWCNPISGHATLYWYQQILGQGPKLLIQFQNNGVVDDSQLPKDRFSAERLKGVDSTLKIQPAKLEDSAVYLCASAGVLTYEQYFGPGTRLTVT.

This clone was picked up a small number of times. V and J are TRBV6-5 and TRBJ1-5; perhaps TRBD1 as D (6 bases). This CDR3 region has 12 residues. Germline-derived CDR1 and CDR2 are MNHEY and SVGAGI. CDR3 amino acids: CAVCAGDQPQHF. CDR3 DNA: TGTGCAGTGTGTGCAGGGGATCAGCCCCAGCATTTT.

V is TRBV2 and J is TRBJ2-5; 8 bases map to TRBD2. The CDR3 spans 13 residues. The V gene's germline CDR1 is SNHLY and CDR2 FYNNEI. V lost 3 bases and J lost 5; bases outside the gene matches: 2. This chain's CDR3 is CASSDVAGETQYF. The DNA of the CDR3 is TGTGCCAGCAGTGATGTAGCGGGGGAGACCCAGTACTTC.

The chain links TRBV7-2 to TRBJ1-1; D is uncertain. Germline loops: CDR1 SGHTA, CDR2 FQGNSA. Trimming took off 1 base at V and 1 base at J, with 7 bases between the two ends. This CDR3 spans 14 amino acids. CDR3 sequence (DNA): TGTGCCAGCAGCTTAGTGGGAGAGAACACTGAAGCTTTCTTT. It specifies CASSLVGENTEAFF.

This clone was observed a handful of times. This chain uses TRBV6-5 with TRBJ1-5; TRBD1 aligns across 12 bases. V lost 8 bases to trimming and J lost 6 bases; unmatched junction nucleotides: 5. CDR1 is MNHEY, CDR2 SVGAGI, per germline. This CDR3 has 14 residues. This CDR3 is CASGGQGAFQPQHF. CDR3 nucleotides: TGTGCCAGCGGGGGACAGGGGGCATTTCAGCCCCAGCATTTT.

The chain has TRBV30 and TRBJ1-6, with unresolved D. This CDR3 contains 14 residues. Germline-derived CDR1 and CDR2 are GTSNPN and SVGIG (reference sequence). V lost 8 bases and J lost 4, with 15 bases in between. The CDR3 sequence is CAGDNRDYNSPLHF. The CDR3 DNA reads TGTGCCGGCGACAATCGGGATTATAATTCACCCCTCCACTTT.

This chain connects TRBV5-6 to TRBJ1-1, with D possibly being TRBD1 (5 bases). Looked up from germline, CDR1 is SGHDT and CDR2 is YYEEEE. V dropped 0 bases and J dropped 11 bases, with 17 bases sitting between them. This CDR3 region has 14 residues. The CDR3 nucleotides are TGTGCCAGCAGCTTGGTAAAGGGGCTAGGGCCGGCTTTCTTT. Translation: CASSLVKGLGPAFF.

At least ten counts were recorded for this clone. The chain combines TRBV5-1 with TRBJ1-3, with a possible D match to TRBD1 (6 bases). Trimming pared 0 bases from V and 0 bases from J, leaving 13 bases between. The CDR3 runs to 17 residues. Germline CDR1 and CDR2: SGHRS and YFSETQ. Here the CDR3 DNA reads TGCGCCAGCAGCTTGGGGGGGCAGCTGCTCTCTGGAAACACCATATATTTT. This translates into CASSLGGQLLSGNTIYF.

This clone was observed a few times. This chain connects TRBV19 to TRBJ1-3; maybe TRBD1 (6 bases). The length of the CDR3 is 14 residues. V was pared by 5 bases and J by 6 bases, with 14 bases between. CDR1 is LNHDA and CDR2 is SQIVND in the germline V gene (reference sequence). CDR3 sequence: CASSPQTGENTIYF. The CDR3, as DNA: TGTGCCAGTAGTCCGCAGACAGGAGAAAACACCATATATTTT.

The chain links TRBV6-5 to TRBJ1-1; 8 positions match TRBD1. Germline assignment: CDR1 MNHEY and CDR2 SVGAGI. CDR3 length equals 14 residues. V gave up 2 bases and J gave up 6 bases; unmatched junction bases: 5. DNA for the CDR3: TGTGCCAGCAGTTACCCAGGGGGCGCGGCTGAAGCTTTCTTT. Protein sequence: CASSYPGGAAEAFF.

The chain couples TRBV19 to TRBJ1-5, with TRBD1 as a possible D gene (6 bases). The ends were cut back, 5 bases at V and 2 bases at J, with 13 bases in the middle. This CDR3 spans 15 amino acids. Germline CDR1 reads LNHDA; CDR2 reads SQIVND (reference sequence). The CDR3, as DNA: TGTGCCAGTAGTCCAAGGGGGGGTGGCAATCAGCCCCAGCATTTT. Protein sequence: CASSPRGGGNQPQHF.

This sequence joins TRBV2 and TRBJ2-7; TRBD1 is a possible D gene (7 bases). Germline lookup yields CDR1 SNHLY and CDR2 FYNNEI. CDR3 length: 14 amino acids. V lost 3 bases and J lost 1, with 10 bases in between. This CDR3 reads CASSDRGASYEQYF. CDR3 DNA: TGTGCCAGCAGTGACAGGGGGGCATCCTACGAGCAGTACTTC.

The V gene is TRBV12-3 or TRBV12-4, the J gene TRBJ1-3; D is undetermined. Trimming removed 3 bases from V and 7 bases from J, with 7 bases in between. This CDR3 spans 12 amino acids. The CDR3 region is CASSFGRNTIYF. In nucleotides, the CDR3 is TGTGCCAGCAGTTTTGGGAGGAACACCATATATTTT.

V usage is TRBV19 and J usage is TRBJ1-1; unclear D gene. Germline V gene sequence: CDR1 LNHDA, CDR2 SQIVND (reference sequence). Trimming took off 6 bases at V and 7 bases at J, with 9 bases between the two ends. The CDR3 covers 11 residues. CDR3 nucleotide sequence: TGTGCCAGTAGGATGGAGGGTGAAGCTTTCTTT. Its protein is CASRMEGEAFF.

The CDR3 region has the DNA TGTGCCAGCTCACCAGAAGACAGGGCCAAAAACATTCAGTACTTC. It encodes CASSPEDRAKNIQYF. V gene TRBV18 combines with J gene TRBJ2-4; maybe TRBD1 (6 bases). Germline CDR1 KGHSH, CDR2 LQKENI. V was clipped by 2 bases and J by 1 base, with 9 bases between them. CDR3 length: 15 amino acids.

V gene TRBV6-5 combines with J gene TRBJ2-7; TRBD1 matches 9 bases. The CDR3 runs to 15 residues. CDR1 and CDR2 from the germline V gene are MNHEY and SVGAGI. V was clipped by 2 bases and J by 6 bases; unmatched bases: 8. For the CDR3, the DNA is TGTGCCAGCAGTTACGATGGGACAGGGACCGGCGAGCAGTACTTC. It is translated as CASSYDGTGTGEQYF.

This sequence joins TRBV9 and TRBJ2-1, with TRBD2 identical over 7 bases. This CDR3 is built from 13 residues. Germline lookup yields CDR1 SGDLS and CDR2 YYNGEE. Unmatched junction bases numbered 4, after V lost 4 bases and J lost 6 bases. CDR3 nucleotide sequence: TGTGCCAGCAGCACTTGGACTAGCAATGAGCAGTTCTTC. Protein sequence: CASSTWTSNEQFF.

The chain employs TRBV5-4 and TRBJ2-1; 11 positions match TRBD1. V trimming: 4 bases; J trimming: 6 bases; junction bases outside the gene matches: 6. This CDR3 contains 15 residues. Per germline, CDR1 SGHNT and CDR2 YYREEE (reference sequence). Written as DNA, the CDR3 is TGTGCCAGCAGCATGGACAGGGGGCTTACCAATGAGCAGTTCTTC. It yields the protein CASSMDRGLTNEQFF.

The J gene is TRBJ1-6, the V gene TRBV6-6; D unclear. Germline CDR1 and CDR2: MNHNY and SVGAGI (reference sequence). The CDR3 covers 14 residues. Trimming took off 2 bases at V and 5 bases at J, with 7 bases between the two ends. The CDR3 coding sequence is TGTGCCAGCAGTTACGAGGAGGATAATTCACCCCTCCACTTT. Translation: CASSYEEDNSPLHF.

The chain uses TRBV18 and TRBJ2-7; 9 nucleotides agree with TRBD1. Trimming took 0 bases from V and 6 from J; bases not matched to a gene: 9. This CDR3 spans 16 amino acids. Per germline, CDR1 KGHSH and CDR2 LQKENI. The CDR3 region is CASSPPLQGAYSEQYF. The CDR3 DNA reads TGTGCCAGCTCACCACCCTTACAGGGGGCATATTCCGAGCAGTACTTC.

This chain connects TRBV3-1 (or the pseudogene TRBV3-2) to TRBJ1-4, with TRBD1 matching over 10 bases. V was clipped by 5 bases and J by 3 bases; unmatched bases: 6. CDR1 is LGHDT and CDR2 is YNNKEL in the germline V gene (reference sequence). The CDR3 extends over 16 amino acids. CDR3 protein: CASSLRTGGANEKLFF. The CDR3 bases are TGTGCCAGCAGCTTACGGACAGGGGGAGCTAATGAAAAACTGTTTTTT.